These 14 T cell receptor beta chains share one sample of origin, sequenced in a study of CD8+CD57+ T cells in acquired aplastic anemia. Investigators profiled TCR beta VDJ and CDR3 from genomic DNA template. TCRdb reprocessed the reads via MiXCR and lists one record per CDR3 protein. The sample has roughly 420,000 distinct CDR3 sequences, 65% to 75% seen once. Sample: sorted CD4+, CD8+, or CD8+CD57+ T cells (not recorded which) from PBMCs. These receptors were collected from a human donor in good health, serving as a control.

A remark on this clonotype: The junction does not match germline at one end; this may be a read error. The chain uses TRBV5-1 and TRBJ1-2; 9 bases fit TRBD1. The CDR3 loop spans 14 amino acids. Germline V CDR1 and CDR2: SGHRS, YFSETQ. CDR3 in DNA: TGCGCCAGCAGCTTGGCACAGGGGGCCGATGGCTACAGCTTC. This codes for CASSLAQGADGYSF. Based on the CDR3 plus reference TRBV5-1 and TRBJ1-2, the full variable domain is KAGVTQTPRYLIKTRGQQVTLSCSPISGHRSVSWYQQTPGQGLQFLFEYFSETQRNKGNFPGRFSGRQFSNSRSEMNVSTLELGDSALYLCASSLAQGADGYSFGSGTRLTVV.

Comment on this clonotype: One end of the junction is discordant with germline, which a read error may explain. V is TRBV7-9 and J is TRBJ2-1; D is undetermined. Germline loops: CDR1 SEHNR, CDR2 FQNEAQ (reference sequence). The CDR3 length is 14 residues. The CDR3 DNA reads TGTGCCAGCAGCTTAGAGGGCAGCTACCAATACGAGCAGTTC. Translating gives CASSLEGSYQYEQF.

This chain connects TRBV20-1 to TRBJ2-1, with TRBD1 matching over 8 bases. Germline trimming cut 3 bases from V and 5 bases from J; bases unmatched to any gene: 9. Germline-derived CDR1 and CDR2 are DFQATT and SNEGSKA (reference sequence). The CDR3 consists of 15 residues. The CDR3 DNA is TGCAGTGCTAGTCCACAGGGGGTCTCAGACAATGAGCAGTTCTTC. This sequence encodes CSASPQGVSDNEQFF.

The chain employs TRBV7-3 and TRBJ2-1; D is possibly TRBD2 (6 bases). V was clipped by 4 bases and J by 8 bases, with 21 bases between them. Germline CDR1 SGHTA, CDR2 FQGTGA. CDR3 length equals 16 residues. The CDR3 sequence: CASSSGTLARYDEQFF. The CDR3 DNA is TGTGCCAGCAGCTCCGGGACGCTAGCGCGATACGATGAGCAGTTCTTC.

This clonotype was found many times. V usage is TRBV7-2 and J usage is TRBJ2-2, with 10 bases matching TRBD1. Germline V CDR1 and CDR2: SGHTA, FQGNSA. There are 17 residues in the CDR3. Losses at the gene ends were 4 bases for V and 5 bases for J; bases not matched to a gene: 10. CDR3 coding DNA: TGTGCCAGCAGCTCTTTCTTGATGGGACAGGGGACCGGGGAGCTGTTTTTT. Translating gives CASSSFLMGQGTGELFF.

This clonotype was found many times. V is TRBV20-1 and J is TRBJ2-2; 10 nucleotides line up with TRBD1. With 4 bases clipped from V and 3 bases from J, the junction kept 2 bases outside the gene matches. The germline V gene has CDR1 DFQATT and CDR2 SNEGSKA (reference sequence). The CDR3 is made up of 14 amino acids. DNA of the CDR3: TGCAGTGCTACGGGACAGGGGCACACCGGGGAGCTGTTTTTT. As protein: CSATGQGHTGELFF.

This clonotype was found many times. The rearrangement uses TRBV19 and TRBJ2-7; D possibly corresponds to TRBD2 (6 bases). The CDR3 has 12 amino acids. Trimming took off 4 bases at V and 3 bases at J, with 7 bases between the two ends. CDR1 LNHDA and CDR2 SQIVND come from the germline V gene (reference sequence). The CDR3 nucleotides are TGTGCCAGTAGTAGGGGGGACTACGAGCAGTACTTC. Translation gives CASSRGDYEQYF.

In this sample, this clonotype turned up a few times. The chain employs TRBV25-1 and TRBJ2-7, with a tentative D call TRBD1 (5 bases). The CDR3 is 12 residues long. Trimming took off 6 bases at V and 5 bases at J, with 11 bases between the two ends. Germline CDR1 MGHDK, CDR2 SYGVNS. The CDR3 sequence: CASRSGLHEQYF. CDR3 DNA: TGTGCCAGCAGATCAGGGCTCCACGAGCAGTACTTC.

Of note for this clonotype: At one boundary the junction diverges from the germline segment, which might be a read error. This sequence joins TRBV7-3 and TRBJ2-3, with D possibly TRBD1 on 5 matching bases. This CDR3 comprises 14 residues. CDR1 and CDR2 (germline): SGHTA, FQGTGA. The CDR3 sequence: CASSLGPNTEAQFF. Here the CDR3 DNA reads TGTGCCAGCAGCCTGGGGCCGAACACTGAAGCGCAGTTTTTT.

The rearrangement uses TRBV7-2 and TRBJ1-1; perhaps TRBD1 as D (6 bases). The CDR3 runs 14 residues. Germline CDR1 SGHTA, CDR2 FQGNSA. The ends were cut back, 3 bases at V and 13 bases at J, with 21 bases in the middle. The CDR3 DNA is TGTGCCAGCAGCTTTGAACAGGGAGGCAATGAGGATTTCTTT. It yields the protein CASSFEQGGNEDFF.

This chain joins TRBV6-5 and TRBJ1-4; D possibly corresponds to TRBD1 (5 bases). With 8 bases removed from V and 7 bases from J, the gap between germline ends came to 17 bases. CDR3 length: 14 amino acids. Germline CDR1 MNHEY, CDR2 SVGAGI. The CDR3 DNA reads TGTGCCAGCGAATCCGGGACCGACTCTGAAAAACTGTTTTTT. Its translation: CASESGTDSEKLFF.

This clonotype was detected only once. The genes are TRBV20-1 and TRBJ2-7, with D uncertain. Germline CDR1 reads DFQATT; CDR2 reads SNEGSKA (reference sequence). The CDR3 is 10 amino acids. Trimming pared 5 bases from V and 0 bases from J, leaving 2 bases between. This chain's CDR3 is CSASSYEQYF. CDR3 DNA: TGCAGTGCTTCCTCCTACGAGCAGTACTTC.

The chain has TRBV12-5 and TRBJ2-3; D is ambiguous. There are 12 residues in the CDR3. The germline V gene encodes CDR1 LGHNT and CDR2 FRNRAP. CDR3 amino acids: CASSQVQDTQYF. As DNA, the CDR3 is TGTGCCAGCAGCCAAGTACAGGATACGCAGTATTTT.

The gene calls are TRBV5-1 and TRBJ1-3, with D possibly TRBD1 on 5 matching bases. The germline V gene encodes CDR1 SGHRS and CDR2 YFSETQ. The V gene lost 4 bases and the J gene lost 4 bases, with 12 bases spanning the gap. CDR3 length: 14 residues. In DNA, the CDR3 is TGCGCCAGCAGCCCGCAGGGAGGGGGAAACACCATATATTTT. It translates to CASSPQGGGNTIYF.